Given below is one T cell receptor beta chain in context. Its target is unknown. This entry belongs to a study of cytomegalovirus exposure and HLA in healthy donors. Whole-study context: The Caucasian-associated ancestry cluster held roughly 78% of around 380 genotyped donors. Study-wide findings and caveats: In vitro, three CMV-associated chains proved specific for CMV antigens. Per a later analysis, under 20,000 TCR beta sequences showed association with HLA alleles at 0.05 false discovery rate. Indistinguishability led to the exclusion of some V segments, TRBV6-2 and TRBV6-3 included.

This PCR relied on a set of 60 Vbeta primers and 13 Jbeta primers. Profiled with immunoSEQ multiplex PCR; TCRdb holds only in-frame clones, not every one. The sample includes 150,000 to 200,000 clones, roughly 77% of them seen just once. V shed 3 bases and J shed 11 bases, with 14 bases lying between them. The CDR3 extends over 12 amino acids. Germline V gene lookup returns CDR1 SGHRS and CDR2 YFSETQ. The sequencing input was PBMCs. This TCR came from a woman between 50 and 59 years old in good health and CMV-seronegative. This chain connects TRBV5-1 to TRBJ2-5, with D possibly matching TRBD1 (6 bases). CDR3 residues: CASSSRTDEQYF. In nucleotides, the CDR3 is TGCGCCAGCAGCTCCAGGACAGATGAGCAGTACTTC.